These 12 T cell receptor beta chains share one sample of origin, sequenced in a study of CD8+CD57+ T cells in acquired aplastic anemia. Profiling that covered TCR beta VDJ and CDR3 relied on genomic DNA as its template. MiXCR was run by TCRdb on the reads, yielding one entry per CDR3 protein. This sample has about 170,000 distinct CDR3 sequences, with about 60% found just once. Specimen: sorted CD4+, CD8+, or CD8+CD57+ T cells (not recorded which) from PBMCs. The receptors here all came from a human donor in good health.

V usage is TRBV20-1 and J usage is TRBJ1-2, with D possibly TRBD1 on 6 matching bases. V was shortened by 3 bases and J by 4 bases, with 12 bases between the two germline ends. This CDR3 spans 13 amino acids. Germline V CDR1 and CDR2: DFQATT, SNEGSKA (reference sequence). The CDR3 is CSARGGQGYGYTF. CDR3 bases: TGCAGTGCTAGGGGGGGGCAGGGCTATGGCTACACCTTC.

The chain couples TRBV20-1 to TRBJ2-5; 8 bases align to TRBD1. The CDR3 runs 14 residues. CDR1 is DFQATT and CDR2 is SNEGSKA in the germline V gene (reference sequence). J gave up 1 base and V 6 bases, and 7 bases lay outside the gene matches. CDR3 protein: CSARTGYLQETQYF. CDR3 bases: TGCAGTGCCCGGACAGGGTACCTCCAAGAGACCCAGTACTTC.

This clonotype was counted once. The rearrangement links TRBV7-2 to TRBJ2-1; D gene unclear. The CDR3 is made up of 15 amino acids. The germline V gene encodes CDR1 SGHTA and CDR2 FQGNSA. V was clipped by 0 bases and J by 7 bases, with 13 bases between them. As DNA, the CDR3 is TGTGCCAGCAGCTTAGCTGCCGGCGTTTATAATGAGCAGTTCTTC. Its translation: CASSLAAGVYNEQFF.

V and J are TRBV24-1 and TRBJ1-1, with TRBD1 identical over 8 bases. There are 15 residues in the CDR3. Per the germline V gene, CDR1 is KGHDR and CDR2 is SFDVKD. V gave up 4 bases and J gave up 6 bases; unmatched junction bases: 9. The CDR3 DNA is TGTGCCACCAGTGACCCCACCAGGGGGCTGGCTGAAGCTTTCTTT. Translation gives CATSDPTRGLAEAFF.

The chain recombines TRBV7-3 with TRBJ1-1, with D hard to call. This CDR3 has 14 amino acids. Germline loops: CDR1 SGHTA, CDR2 FQGTGA. V was cut by 8 bases and J by 1 base, with 14 bases left in between. CDR3 region: CASSTGLTNTEAFF. The CDR3 coding sequence is TGTGCCAGCTCGACCGGGCTTACGAACACTGAAGCTTTCTTT.

This chain joins TRBV7-9 and TRBJ1-2; D is uncertain. The germline V gene has CDR1 SEHNR and CDR2 FQNEAQ (reference sequence). This CDR3 spans 15 amino acids. Trimming left V 11 bases short and J 0 bases short, with 19 bases between. This chain's CDR3 is CACGPDPAANYGYTF. The CDR3, as DNA: TGTGCCTGCGGACCAGATCCAGCGGCTAACTATGGCTACACCTTC.

There are many counts of this clonotype. The chain couples TRBV4-3 to TRBJ2-1; tentatively, D is TRBD2 (5 bases). Between the trimmed V and J ends, which lost 1 base and 5 bases, there was a span of 12 bases. The CDR3 runs 15 residues. Germline values: CDR1 LGHNA, CDR2 YSLEER. CDR3 in amino acids: CASSQVGSGHNEQFF. The CDR3 DNA sequence: TGCGCCAGCAGCCAAGTAGGCAGCGGTCACAATGAGCAGTTCTTC.

The sample holds many counts of this clonotype. This chain joins TRBV13 and TRBJ1-1; D is unclear. CDR3 length: 12 residues. Germline V gene sequence: CDR1 PRHDT, CDR2 FYEKMQ (reference sequence). Between the trimmed V and J ends, which lost 5 bases and 5 bases, there was a span of 9 bases. CDR3 residues: CASSHPRTEAFF. The CDR3 DNA reads TGTGCCAGCAGCCATCCTAGGACTGAAGCTTTCTTT. The full variable domain, with the rest looked up from reference TRBV13 and TRBJ1-1, is AAGVIQSPRHLIKEKRETATLKCYPIPRHDTVYWYQQGPGQDPQFLISFYEKMQSDKGSIPDRFSAQQFSDYHSELNMSSLELGDSALYFCASSHPRTEAFFGQGTRLTVV.

The chain carries TRBV9 and TRBJ2-1; 9 bases line up with TRBD2. The V and J ends lost 1 base and 2 bases, in that order; junction bases with no gene match: 1. CDR1 is SGDLS and CDR2 is YYNGEE in the germline V gene. The CDR3 runs to 15 residues. The CDR3 DNA is TGTGCCAGCAGCGTATCTAGCGGGACCTACAATGAGCAGTTCTTC. It is translated as CASSVSSGTYNEQFF.

In this sample, this clonotype turned up once. The CDR3 here is CASRDSGRAKDEQYF. In DNA, the CDR3 is TGTGCCAGCAGAGATAGCGGGAGGGCCAAGGATGAGCAGTATTTT. This rearrangement joins TRBV7-9 to TRBJ2-3; 11 bases fit TRBD2. Germline CDR1 is SEHNR and CDR2 is FQNEAQ (reference sequence). This CDR3 has 15 residues. V trimming: 6 bases; J trimming: 11 bases; junction bases outside the gene matches: 13.

The chain couples TRBV6-1 to TRBJ1-2; D is unclear. CDR3 length equals 13 residues. Germline V gene lookup returns CDR1 MNHNS and CDR2 SASEGT. Trimming stripped 4 bases from V and 5 bases from J, with 11 bases between. This chain's CDR3 is CASSGYEKYGYTF. CDR3 coding DNA: TGTGCCAGCAGTGGGTACGAGAAGTATGGCTACACCTTC.

CDR3: CASSLGSTGYGEQFF. CDR3 sequence (DNA): TGTGCCAGCAGCTTAGGTAGCACAGGGTATGGTGAGCAGTTCTTC. This sequence joins TRBV7-2 and TRBJ2-1; D is possibly TRBD1 (6 bases). Germline V gene data show CDR1 as SGHTA and CDR2 as FQGNSA. This CDR3 contains 15 residues. V dropped 1 base and J dropped 9 bases, with 16 bases sitting between them.